This TCR beta chain was obtained from a study of breast tumors, draining lymph nodes, adjacent tissues. General study findings and limits: Data only fit, rather than demonstrated, lymph node origin of most tumor T cells.

Via MiXCR, TCRdb re-called the multiplex PCR reads, giving one row per CDR3 protein. Of about 52,000 distinct CDR3 sequences listed, roughly 40% are singletons. In regard to this clonotype: The antigen remains undetermined. Since a much larger clone is just one base distant, this may be a read error.

CDR1 is SGHRS, CDR2 YFSETQ, per germline. V shed 7 bases, J shed 8 bases, and the junction held 13 bases outside the gene matches. The CDR3 is 14 amino acids. Input material: breast tumor tissue. The chain combines TRBV5-1 with TRBJ2-5, with TRBD1 identical over 8 bases. The clonotype comes from a female donor with breast cancer. Some clones in this sample may be carry-over from other donors' samples. CDR3 sequence reads: CASANDRGVSTQYF. CDR3 coding DNA: TGCGCCAGCGCAAACGACAGGGGTGTAAGCACCCAGTACTTC.